This is a list of T cell receptor beta chains from one sample in a study of technical replicates of blood from a handful of donors. The assay was immunoSEQ multiplex PCR, and TCRdb's table has in-frame clones only and misses some. Of around 76,000 clones listed, roughly nine tenths are singletons. The sequencing sample was made of T cells isolated from PBMCs. The receptor set was obtained from a human donor in good health. The CDR3 runs from the conserved cysteine through the conserved F or W. The order of the fields is V gene, J gene, clone size, CDR3 protein. Some rows mark clone size as missing; the rest say once, few, many or name a class of expanded clone.

>TRBV2|TRBJ2-5|NA
CASSDPLLTSLGETQYF
>TRBV18|TRBJ2-7|NA
CASSPTRTGVYYEQYF
>TRBV5-4|TRBJ1-2|NA
CASSLDRGGYTF
>TRBV5-6|TRBJ2-7|NA
CASSVLQGAGEQYF
>TRBV5-1|TRBJ2-7|NA
CASSSGTGASEQYF
>TRBV13|TRBJ2-7|once
CASSLGQGHEQYF
>TRBV6-6|TRBJ1-2|NA
CASSYSVFEVRGYTF
>TRBV7-8|TRBJ1-2|NA
CASSTGNGGYGYTF
>TRBV2|TRBJ1-1|few
CASSSDRPNTEAFF
>TRBV7-9|TRBJ2-5|NA
CASSLALQGYQETQYF
>TRBV5-4|TRBJ2-2|NA
CASSQNLKEAGELFF
>TRBV5-4|TRBJ1-1|NA
CASSSRGVGTEAFF
>TRBV29-1|TRBJ2-3|NA
CSVGGTGADTQYF
>TRBV12-5|TRBJ1-6|NA
CASGLVLGQGVRSPLHF
>TRBV28|TRBJ1-2|NA
CASSPPGRDYGYTF
>TRBV6-1|TRBJ2-7|NA
CASSLLLAPYEQYF
>TRBV10-1|TRBJ2-7|NA
CASSGVVAGSYEQYF
>TRBV4-1|TRBJ1-1|NA
CASSQAASMNTEAFF
>TRBV5-1|TRBJ1-1|NA
CASSLLGTGEATEAFF
>TRBV10-2|TRBJ1-5|NA
CASSDVGNQPQHF
>TRBV4-1|TRBJ2-5|NA
CASSHLSGGYQETQYF
>TRBV28|TRBJ2-7|NA
CASTPGQGYYEQYF
>TRBV19|TRBJ1-1|NA
CASSMGYRGNTEAFF
>TRBV5-1|TRBJ2-1|NA
CASSLNGVAPNEQFF
>TRBV11-2|TRBJ2-7|NA
CASRTYSGTYEQYF
>TRBV14|TRBJ1-4|few
CASSQARVPCLF
>TRBV6-5|TRBJ2-7|NA
CASSPSDRGLGQYF
>TRBV11-2|TRBJ1-5|NA
CASSEGQGTLSNQPQHF
>TRBV18|TRBJ1-2|NA
CASSLGGGWGYTF
>TRBV11-3|TRBJ2-2|NA
CATATRVAGAGELFF
>TRBV18|TRBJ2-1|NA
CASSPLRGRWDEQFF
>TRBV5-1|TRBJ2-3|NA
CASSAQRQGENIWTDTQYF
>TRBV12-5|TRBJ1-2|NA
CASGSPGLLLYGYTF
>TRBV7-8|TRBJ1-2|NA
CASSLGGQGLAGTGYTF
>TRBV19|TRBJ2-3|NA
CASRAGEHTTDTQYF
>TRBV6-5|TRBJ1-1|few
CASSFGPREGNTEAFF
>TRBV15|TRBJ1-1|once
CATSSRNRLGAFF
>TRBV5-1|TRBJ2-6|NA
CASSPLVGSTSSGANVLTF
>TRBV6-5|TRBJ2-3|NA
CASGNRDSTDTQYF
>TRBV25-1|TRBJ2-7|NA
CASSESVYEQYF
>TRBV5-1|TRBJ2-1|NA
CASSPWGLAGVGNEQFF
>TRBV9|TRBJ2-2|NA
CASSVTSGGSSLNTGELFF
>TRBV6-5|TRBJ2-1|NA
CASSYRTGGKDEQFF
>TRBV25-1|TRBJ1-3|NA
CASSESDRVHTIYF
>TRBV4-1|TRBJ2-1|few
CASSQDRTGGSYNEQFF
>TRBV5-1|TRBJ2-1|NA
CASKVGGQGLWEQFF
>TRBV12-5|TRBJ2-2|NA
CASGLVPNPLIARENTGELFF
>TRBV11-3|TRBJ2-5|NA
CASSFTGTSGRGKETQYF
>TRBV9|TRBJ2-3|NA
CASSAQGTSGVGDTQYF
>TRBV5-1|TRBJ2-3|NA
CASSLASGGTDTQYF
>TRBV18|TRBJ2-7|NA
CASSPFGGREQYF
>TRBV4-1|TRBJ2-3|NA
CASSQQGARADTQYF
>TRBV6-5|TRBJ1-2|NA
CASSYSIFGNYGYTF
>TRBV10-2|TRBJ2-1|NA
CATSKGQPYNEQFF